This T cell receptor (beta chain) was sequenced during a study of regulatory T cells in long-lasting Graves disease. Sample time point: persistent/refractory GD, antithyroid drugs over 5 years with positive TRAb. PBMCs were the source of the RNA used for TCR sequencing. This clonotype was found many times. Researchers made TCR beta libraries by using iRepertoire HTBI primers and running Arm-PCR on CDR3 regions. One entry per CDR3 protein results from TCRdb running MiXCR on the multiplex PCR reads. The sample has around 460,000 distinct CDR3 sequences, approximately 22% seen once; the top ten hold roughly 14%. The CDR3 extends over 16 amino acids. The junction had 4 bases not matched to a gene; V was cut back by 0 bases and J by 6 bases. From germline, CDR1 is ENHRY and CDR2 SYGVKD.

This receptor was taken from a female donor with Graves disease. This chain connects TRBV10-3 to TRBJ2-7; 14 nucleotides line up with TRBD2. The input for sequencing was peripheral blood mononuclear cells (PBMCs), taken when the disease was refractory, from a patient treated with antithyroid drugs. CDR3 region: CAISESGTSGSSEQYF. The CDR3 DNA is TGTGCCATCAGTGAGTCAGGGACTAGCGGGAGTTCCGAGCAGTACTTC.